The 16 T cell receptor beta chains listed next were all sequenced from one sample in a study of blood T cell repertoires in COVID-19. The method was immunoSEQ multiplex PCR; TCRdb's version includes in-frame clones alone and lacks a portion of them. This sample yields about 69,000 clones, of which 86% are seen a single time; more than 15% belongs to the top ten. Sequencing used peripheral blood. The receptors come from a man aged 40-49 years with COVID-19, enrolled during active disease.

This clone was observed a few times. The rearrangement uses TRBV6-2 or TRBV6-3 and TRBJ2-1; 12 nucleotides match TRBD2. Trimming removed 6 bases from V and 4 bases from J; junction bases left unmatched: 4. Germline V gene sequence: CDR1 MNHEY, CDR2 SVGEGT. There are 15 residues in the CDR3. The CDR3 DNA reads as TGTGCCAGCAGCCCGGGACTAGCGGGTTACAATGAGCAGTTCTTC. This sequence encodes CASSPGLAGYNEQFF.

This clone was recorded only once. This chain uses TRBV6-5 with TRBJ1-5; D perhaps matches TRBD1 (6 bases). With 6 bases removed from V and 6 bases from J, the gap between germline ends came to 9 bases. The CDR3 extends over 12 amino acids. CDR1 is MNHEY and CDR2 is SVGAGI in the germline V gene. This CDR3 reads CASSRGPQPQHF. The CDR3 DNA reads TGTGCCAGCAGCAGGGGTCCTCAGCCCCAGCATTTT.

V gene TRBV28 combines with J gene TRBJ2-7, with 8 bases that match TRBD1. CDR1 and CDR2 (germline): MDHEN, SYDVKM. This CDR3 contains 14 residues. J was trimmed by 2 bases and V by 0 bases; bases with no gene match: 0. CDR3 nucleotides: TGTGCCAGCAGTTTATGGACAGGGGCCTACGAGCAGTACTTC. It encodes CASSLWTGAYEQYF.

The chain joins TRBV5-8 to TRBJ2-5; TRBD2 aligns across 9 bases. Germline loops: CDR1 SGHTS, CDR2 YDEGEE. The CDR3 extends over 16 amino acids. Unmatched junction bases numbered 11, after V lost 4 bases and J lost 4 bases. The CDR3 protein is CASSEGPSGVAETQYF. The CDR3 bases are TGTGCCAGCAGCGAGGGACCTAGCGGGGTTGCAGAGACCCAGTACTTC.

The V gene is TRBV10-2, the J gene TRBJ1-2; 7 positions agree with TRBD1. V dropped 3 bases and J dropped 5; count of bases not matched to a gene: 3. Germline values: CDR1 WSHSY, CDR2 SAAADI. CDR3 length: 13 residues. The CDR3 reads CASSDEGAYGYTF. The CDR3 nucleotides are TGCGCCAGCAGTGATGAGGGGGCGTATGGCTACACCTTC.

The gene calls are TRBV11-2 and TRBJ2-3, with 7 bases identical to TRBD1. J was trimmed by 2 bases and V by 4 bases; bases with no gene match: 6. The CDR3 runs to 15 residues. CDR1 and CDR2 from the germline V gene are SGHAT and FQNNGV. CDR3 protein: CASSSTGLPTDTQYF. In nucleotides, the CDR3 is TGTGCCAGCAGCTCGACAGGGCTACCCACAGATACGCAGTATTTT.

The chain has TRBV2 and TRBJ1-6, with 7 bases aligning to TRBD1. CDR3 length equals 15 residues. J was trimmed by 9 bases and V by 5 bases; bases with no gene match: 10. Germline CDR1 reads SNHLY; CDR2 reads FYNNEI. CDR3 region: CASSLAGGRGSPLHF. CDR3 nucleotide sequence: TGTGCCAGCAGTCTCGCAGGGGGTCGTGGTTCACCCCTCCACTTT.

This clone appeared once. V gene TRBV7-3 combines with J gene TRBJ2-3; 9 nucleotides agree with TRBD2. Germline V gives CDR1 SGHTA, CDR2 FQGTGA. Unmatched junction bases numbered 7, after V lost 5 bases and J lost 4 bases. The CDR3 sequence is 15 residues long. CDR3 DNA: TGTGCCAGCAGCCCTGGGACTAGCAGGGCAGATACGCAGTATTTT. Protein product: CASSPGTSRADTQYF.

Written as DNA, the CDR3 is TGTGCCAGCAGCTCACTAGCGGGGGCGTACAATGAGCAGTTCTTC. It translates to CASSSLAGAYNEQFF. The chain links TRBV7-9 to TRBJ2-1; 11 nucleotides align to TRBD2. The CDR3 extends over 15 amino acids. V was pared by 4 bases and J by 4 bases, with 3 bases of the junction left unmatched. Germline CDR1 SEHNR, CDR2 FQNEAQ (reference sequence). The whole variable domain, filled in from reference TRBV7-9 and TRBJ2-1, reads DTGVSQNPRHKITKRGQNVTFRCDPISEHNRLYWYRQTLGQGPEFLTYFQNEAQLEKSRLLSDRFSAERPKGSFSTLEIQRTEQGDSAMYLCASSSLAGAYNEQFFGPGTRLTVL.

This chain joins TRBV11-2 and TRBJ2-5; possible D gene TRBD1, 6 bases. Trimming stripped 5 bases from V and 0 bases from J, with 16 bases between. The CDR3 has 16 amino acids. CDR1 and CDR2 from the germline V gene are SGHAT and FQNNGV. DNA for the CDR3: TGTGCCAGCAGCCCGCGAATGGACAGTTACCAAGAGACCCAGTACTTC. Translating gives CASSPRMDSYQETQYF.

This chain links TRBV28 with TRBJ1-5, with 11 bases identical to TRBD1. CDR3 size: 16 residues. The germline V gene has CDR1 MDHEN and CDR2 SYDVKM. Losses at the gene ends were 2 bases for V and 6 bases for J; bases not matched to a gene: 6. CDR3 bases: TGTGCCAGCAGTTTAATACGGGACAGGGGGTCTCAGCCCCAGCATTTT. Its protein product is CASSLIRDRGSQPQHF.

V gene TRBV25-1 combines with J gene TRBJ2-3, with 13 bases that match TRBD2. V was pared by 6 bases and J by 5 bases, with 5 bases of the junction left unmatched. Germline V CDR1 and CDR2: MGHDK, SYGVNS. The CDR3 loop spans 15 amino acids. The DNA for the CDR3 is TGTGCCAGCAGCACTAGCGGGGGGGCCGAAGATACGCAGTATTTT. This translates into CASSTSGGAEDTQYF.

V gene TRBV6-1 combines with J gene TRBJ2-2, with 12 bases lining up with TRBD1. Germline V lookup: CDR1 MNHNS, CDR2 SASEGT. J was trimmed by 6 bases and V by 3 bases; bases with no gene match: 5. The CDR3 totals 16 residues. The CDR3 DNA is TGTGCCAGCAGTGACCCCGGGACAGGGGGCCCCGGGGAGCTGTTTTTT. Its translation: CASSDPGTGGPGELFF.

This clone was counted between two and nine times. V gene TRBV2 combines with J gene TRBJ2-2; 8 nucleotides match TRBD1. Germline V gene lookup returns CDR1 SNHLY and CDR2 FYNNEI. J was trimmed by 4 bases and V by 4 bases; bases with no gene match: 2. This CDR3 is built from 14 residues. CDR3 DNA sequence: TGTGCCAGCAGTGCTGACAGGGGCACCGGGGAGCTGTTTTTT. This codes for CASSADRGTGELFF.

This clone has just one count. The J gene is TRBJ1-1, the V gene TRBV11-2, with TRBD1 matching over 9 bases. J was trimmed by 11 bases and V by 5 bases; bases with no gene match: 6. The CDR3 is 12 residues long. The germline V gene has CDR1 SGHAT and CDR2 FQNNGV. CDR3 in DNA: TGTGCCAGCAGCATTGGACAGGGGCCCGCTTTCTTT. This gives the protein CASSIGQGPAFF.

J is TRBJ1-6 and V is TRBV7-2, with TRBD1 matching 10 bases. From germline, CDR1 is SGHTA and CDR2 FQGNSA. The V gene end was trimmed by 1 base and the J gene end by 10 bases; junction bases not matched to a gene: 7. The CDR3 has 16 residues. The CDR3 DNA follows: TGTGCCAGCAGCTTAGGGACGGGACAGGGGATCTCACCCCTCCACTTT. Its protein product is CASSLGTGQGISPLHF.